This TCR beta chain came from a study of blood T cell repertoires in COVID-19. In the study overall: COVID-19 samples, acute and convalescent, were from the United States, Italy and Spain.

Sequencing was performed with immunoSEQ multiplex PCR; in TCRdb, only in-frame clones are kept and a portion is missing. The table shows around 290,000 clones, with more than 80% occurring only once. The CDR3 is 17 residues long. Germline lookup yields CDR1 MDHEN and CDR2 SYDVKM. Trimming removed 2 bases from V and 4 bases from J, with 19 bases in between. Specimen: PBMCs or T cells enriched from blood (not recorded which). This clonotype originated in a woman aged 25 to 45 who had recovered from COVID-19. The V gene is TRBV28, the J gene TRBJ2-3; D unresolved. The CDR3 sequence: CASSLLSGAGPPDTQYF. The CDR3 bases are TGTGCCAGCAGTTTACTTTCTGGCGCTGGGCCCCCAGATACGCAGTATTTT.